The 8 T cell receptor beta chains below come from one sample, sequenced in a study of T cells after yellow fever vaccination. TCRdb called the 5' RACE reads again in MiXCR, with one record for every CDR3 protein. The sample contains approximately 300,000 distinct CDR3 sequences, about 10% of which appear only once. Sample: CD4+ T cells sorted from PBMCs, taken 45 days after the yellow fever booster vaccination. The source of these receptors is a man between 18 and 29 years old who received the YFV17D yellow fever vaccine.

CDR3 nucleotide sequence: TGTGCCAGCACCAAGACAAAGATCGCCTACGAGCAGTACGTC. Its translation is CASTKTKIAYEQYV. The chain is built from TRBV6-4 and TRBJ2-7; D gene uncertain. The V end lost 7 bases, the J end lost 2 bases, and 15 bases lay between the germline ends. CDR1 and CDR2 (germline): MRHNA, SNTAGT. The CDR3 is 14 amino acids.

This sequence joins TRBV29-1 and TRBJ1-2; D is possibly TRBD1 (5 bases). This CDR3 spans 12 amino acids. Germline V gene sequence: CDR1 SQVTM, CDR2 ANQGSEA. In nucleotides, the CDR3 is TGCAGTGGGTCGTTCAGGGACTATGGCTACACCTTC. Its translation is CSGSFRDYGYTF.

J is TRBJ2-1 and V is TRBV9; tentatively, D is TRBD1 (6 bases). Trimming removed 2 bases from V and 4 bases from J, with 19 bases in between. The germline CDR1 and CDR2 sequences are SGDLS and YYNGEE. The CDR3 totals 17 residues. The CDR3: CASSVQTVSRGYNEQFF. CDR3 coding DNA: TGTGCCAGCAGCGTGCAGACAGTCTCAAGGGGGTACAATGAGCAGTTCTTC.

This clonotype has only a few counts. The V call is TRBV7-9, the J call TRBJ2-7; D ambiguous. Germline-derived CDR1 and CDR2 are SEHNR and FQNEAQ (reference sequence). Between the trimmed V and J ends, which lost 3 bases and 6 bases, there was a span of 12 bases. This CDR3 comprises 13 residues. CDR3 in DNA: TGTGCCAGCAGCTTCCTTGAGGACGGCGAGCAGTACTTC. It is translated as CASSFLEDGEQYF.

The chain employs TRBV9 and TRBJ2-1, with TRBD2 identical over 15 bases. The CDR3 totals 16 residues. From germline, CDR1 is SGDLS and CDR2 YYNGEE. The trim removed 2 bases at V and 7 bases at J, leaving 4 bases unmatched. CDR3 sequence: CASSVGLAGGLNEQFF. In nucleotides, the CDR3 is TGTGCCAGCAGCGTCGGACTAGCGGGGGGGCTGAATGAGCAGTTCTTC.

Of note for this clonotype: A much larger clone differs from this one at a single base, so this may be a read error. The rearrangement uses TRBV5-1 and TRBJ2-3; no clear D gene. Trimming pared 4 bases from V and 2 bases from J, leaving 20 bases between. The germline gives CDR1 SGHRS, CDR2 YFSETQ. The CDR3 loop spans 17 amino acids. CDR3 bases: TGCGCCAGCAGCAAGGCCCCCAGGCCAAGGCTCACAGATACGCAGTATTTT. This sequence encodes CASSKAPRPRLTDTQYF.

The chain combines TRBV25-1 with TRBJ1-1; D might be TRBD1 (6 bases). The CDR3 runs 15 residues. In germline, CDR1 is MGHDK, CDR2 SYGVNS. Trimming cost V 3 bases and J 6 bases, with 17 bases left between them. The CDR3 region is CASSDPSGARAEAFF. The CDR3 DNA reads as TGTGCCAGCAGTGACCCCTCAGGGGCGCGCGCTGAAGCTTTCTTT. Looking up the rest from reference TRBV25-1 and TRBJ1-1 gives the full variable domain: EADIYQTPRYLVIGTGKKITLECSQTMGHDKMYWYQQDPGMELHLIHYSYGVNSTEKGDLSSESTVSRIRTEHFPLTLESARPSHTSQYLCASSDPSGARAEAFFGQGTRLTVV.

This clonotype was observed a few times. The V call is TRBV9, the J call TRBJ2-1, with 8 bases identical to TRBD1. The junction had 10 bases not matched to a gene; V was cut back by 2 bases and J by 9 bases. The V gene's germline CDR1 is SGDLS and CDR2 YYNGEE. The CDR3 covers 15 residues. The CDR3 DNA reads TGTGCCAGCAGCGTTTCCGGGACAGGCTTCGGTGAGCAGTTCTTC. Translation: CASSVSGTGFGEQFF.